The 18 T cell receptor beta chains below were found in one sample sequenced in a study of shared clonotypes between healthy human individuals. The table came from immunoSEQ multiplex PCR; TCRdb's copy has only in-frame clones and leaves some out. The sample yields around 700,000 clones, roughly 70% seen once. What was sequenced was memory CD4+ T cells sorted from blood. The subset: CD45RA-negative fraction. All receptors come from a woman in her 30s in good health.

This clone was detected a few times. The chain joins TRBV28 to TRBJ2-7; the D call may be TRBD1 or TRBD2 (6 bases each). The germline V and J ends were trimmed by 6 bases and 4 bases, with 28 bases remaining between them. CDR1 is MDHEN and CDR2 is SYDVKM in the germline V gene. The length of the CDR3 is 18 residues. DNA for the CDR3: TGTGCCAGCAGCCTATCTCCCCGTTGGGGGACACTAGCTTACGAGCAGTACTTC. This sequence encodes CASSLSPRWGTLAYEQYF.

This clone has a single count. The rearrangement joins TRBV28 to TRBJ2-5; 10 positions match TRBD2. The V gene end was trimmed by 5 bases and the J gene end by 2 bases; junction bases not matched to a gene: 8. The germline gives CDR1 MDHEN, CDR2 SYDVKM. The CDR3 extends over 16 amino acids. The CDR3 DNA reads TGTGCCAGCAGTCCCCGACTAGCGGGTGTACAAGAGACCCAGTACTTC. As protein: CASSPRLAGVQETQYF.

The rearrangement uses TRBV7-6 and TRBJ2-1; D is uncertain. The CDR3 extends over 13 amino acids. Between the trimmed V and J ends, which lost 1 base and 5 bases, there was a span of 6 bases. In germline, CDR1 is SGHVS, CDR2 FNYEAQ. CDR3 region: CASSLGGHNEQFF. DNA for the CDR3: TGTGCCAGCAGCTTAGGTGGACACAATGAGCAGTTCTTC.

The CDR3 bases are TGTGCCAGCAGCCCCCCTCTCCTCTATGGCTACACCTTC. Translation gives CASSPPLLYGYTF. V is TRBV28 and J is TRBJ1-2; D call uncertain. The V end lost 6 bases, the J end lost 4 bases, and 12 bases lay between the germline ends. Germline V gene sequence: CDR1 MDHEN, CDR2 SYDVKM. The CDR3 sequence is 13 residues long.

V gene TRBV2 combines with J gene TRBJ1-5; 7 positions match TRBD1. After removal of 1 base from V and 2 bases from J, the junction contained 2 bases not matched to a gene. Per germline, CDR1 SNHLY and CDR2 FYNNEI. The CDR3 is 15 amino acids. The DNA for the CDR3 is TGTGCCAGCAGTGAAGACCAGGGGGGCAATCAGCCCCAGCATTTT. Protein product: CASSEDQGGNQPQHF.

This clone was counted between two and nine times. The J gene is TRBJ2-1, the V gene TRBV9; 10 bases line up with TRBD2. Germline lookup yields CDR1 SGDLS and CDR2 YYNGEE. The CDR3 covers 20 residues. After removal of 0 bases from V and 3 bases from J, the junction contained 15 bases not matched to a gene. CDR3 in amino acids: CASSVGLVASGSLVYNEQFF. In DNA form, the CDR3 reads TGTGCCAGCAGCGTAGGGCTTGTCGCTAGCGGGAGTCTTGTCTACAATGAGCAGTTCTTC.

This clone was seen many times. The chain joins TRBV28 to TRBJ1-1; D is perhaps TRBD1 (5 bases). CDR1 MDHEN and CDR2 SYDVKM come from the germline V gene. This CDR3 contains 12 residues. The germline V and J ends were trimmed by 6 bases and 13 bases, with 18 bases remaining between them. Here the CDR3 reads CASRLGARQVFF. For the CDR3, the DNA is TGTGCCAGCAGGCTAGGGGCCAGGCAGGTTTTCTTT.

This clone came up once. The chain couples TRBV11-2 to TRBJ2-3; 7 positions match TRBD2. Germline-derived CDR1 and CDR2 are SGHAT and FQNNGV. This CDR3 is 14 amino acids long. The V gene end was trimmed by 5 bases and the J gene end by 3 bases; junction bases not matched to a gene: 5. CDR3 nucleotide sequence: TGTGCCAGCAGCCCAGCGGGATTGACAGATACGCAGTATTTT. Its protein is CASSPAGLTDTQYF.

This rearrangement joins TRBV11-3 to TRBJ2-7; D gene ambiguous. The CDR3 runs to 14 residues. Germline-derived CDR1 and CDR2 are SGHNT and YENEEA. With 4 bases removed from V and 0 bases from J, the gap between germline ends came to 10 bases. CDR3 coding DNA: TGTGCCAGCAGCTACACGGCGAGCTCCTACGAGCAGTACTTC. As protein: CASSYTASSYEQYF.

The chain links TRBV5-1 to TRBJ2-5, with D possibly matching TRBD1 (6 bases). CDR3 length equals 16 residues. Germline values: CDR1 SGHRS, CDR2 YFSETQ. V was trimmed by 1 base and J by 5 bases, leaving 18 bases between them. CDR3 nucleotide sequence: TGCGCCAGCAGCTTGCGTAACCTCAGGGGTGGGGAGACCCAGTACTTC. This encodes CASSLRNLRGGETQYF.

Concerning this clone: The germline gene is not matched at one end of the junction; a read error may be the cause. The J gene is TRBJ1-2, the V gene TRBV7-2; D may be TRBD1 (5 bases). The CDR3 has 15 residues. Germline CDR1 SGHTA, CDR2 FQGNSA. The CDR3 loop is CASSQYLATALGEGF. DNA of the CDR3: TGTGCCAGCAGTCAATACCTCGCGACAGCCCTTGGGGAGGGTTTC.

This chain connects TRBV30 to TRBJ2-1; TRBD2 agrees at 7 bases. This CDR3 is 10 amino acids long. V lost 5 bases, J lost 8 bases, and 0 bases stayed unmatched. Germline CDR1 GTSNPN, CDR2 SVGIG (reference sequence). CDR3 protein: CAWGGDEQFF. The DNA of the CDR3 is TGTGCCTGGGGGGGGGATGAGCAGTTCTTC.

The rearrangement uses TRBV29-1 and TRBJ2-3, with 14 bases lining up with TRBD2. CDR3 size: 16 residues. J was trimmed by 4 bases and V by 7 bases; bases with no gene match: 10. CDR1 and CDR2 (germline): SQVTM, ANQGSEA. DNA of the CDR3: TGCAGCGCCGAGGGGACTAGCGGGAGCCCCCCAGATACGCAGTATTTT. The encoded protein is CSAEGTSGSPPDTQYF.

J is TRBJ2-5 and V is TRBV25-1; tentative D call: TRBD2 (5 bases). The length of the CDR3 is 15 residues. Trimming took off 4 bases at V and 3 bases at J, with 15 bases between the two ends. The germline gives CDR1 MGHDK, CDR2 SYGVNS. CDR3 in DNA: TGTGCCAGCAGTGCCCGAAAGCGGAGTAAAGAGACCCAGTACTTC. This codes for CASSARKRSKETQYF.

The genes are TRBV6-5 and TRBJ1-5; D not resolved. The CDR3 has 13 residues. The germline V gene encodes CDR1 MNHEY and CDR2 SVGAGI. Trimming cost V 4 bases and J 5 bases, with 9 bases left between them. The CDR3 coding sequence is TGTGCCAGCAGTTTACGGACCTATCAGCCCCAGCATTTT. It encodes CASSLRTYQPQHF.

About this clone: This sequence may be a read error, since a much larger clone differs from it by one base. The sample holds other DNA sequences that translate to the same CDR3. This chain's CDR3 is CACRLAGGTGELFF. In DNA form, the CDR3 reads TGTGCCTGTCGCCTGGCGGGGGGAACCGGGGAGCTGTTTTTT. The J gene is TRBJ2-2, the V gene TRBV30, with 8 bases fitting TRBD2. The trim removed 6 bases at V and 5 bases at J, leaving 8 bases unmatched. The germline V gene has CDR1 GTSNPN and CDR2 SVGIG (reference sequence). The CDR3 loop spans 14 amino acids.

The J gene is TRBJ2-5, the V gene TRBV7-6; TRBD2 matches 9 bases. This CDR3 comprises 14 residues. Germline CDR1 and CDR2: SGHVS and FNYEAQ. J lost 5 bases, V lost 3 bases, and 4 bases had no gene match. The CDR3 coding sequence is TGTGCCAGCAGCTTGGCGGGAGGGCCGGAGACCCAGTACTTC. Protein: CASSLAGGPETQYF.

The V and J genes are TRBV5-1 and TRBJ2-1; 8 nucleotides align to TRBD1. Germline-derived CDR1 and CDR2 are SGHRS and YFSETQ. The CDR3 has 16 amino acids. Trimming removed 0 bases from V and 6 bases from J; junction bases left unmatched: 8. The CDR3 coding sequence is TGCGCCAGCAGCTTGGCGCCTACAGGGGGGTTCAATGAGCAGTTCTTC. This encodes CASSLAPTGGFNEQFF.